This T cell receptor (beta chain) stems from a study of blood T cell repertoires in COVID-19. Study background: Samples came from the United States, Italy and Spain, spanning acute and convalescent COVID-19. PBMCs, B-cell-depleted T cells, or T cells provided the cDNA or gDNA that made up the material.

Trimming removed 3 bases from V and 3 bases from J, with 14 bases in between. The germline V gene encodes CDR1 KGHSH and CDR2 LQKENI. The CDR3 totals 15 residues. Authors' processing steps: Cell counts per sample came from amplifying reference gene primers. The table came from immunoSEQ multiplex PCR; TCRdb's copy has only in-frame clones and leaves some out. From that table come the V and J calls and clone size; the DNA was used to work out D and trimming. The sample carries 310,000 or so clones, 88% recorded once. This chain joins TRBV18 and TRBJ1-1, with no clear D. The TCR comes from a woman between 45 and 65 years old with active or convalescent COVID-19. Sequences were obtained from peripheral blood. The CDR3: CASSPRESSDTEAFF. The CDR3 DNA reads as TGTGCCAGCTCACCGAGGGAGTCCTCGGACACTGAAGCTTTCTTT.